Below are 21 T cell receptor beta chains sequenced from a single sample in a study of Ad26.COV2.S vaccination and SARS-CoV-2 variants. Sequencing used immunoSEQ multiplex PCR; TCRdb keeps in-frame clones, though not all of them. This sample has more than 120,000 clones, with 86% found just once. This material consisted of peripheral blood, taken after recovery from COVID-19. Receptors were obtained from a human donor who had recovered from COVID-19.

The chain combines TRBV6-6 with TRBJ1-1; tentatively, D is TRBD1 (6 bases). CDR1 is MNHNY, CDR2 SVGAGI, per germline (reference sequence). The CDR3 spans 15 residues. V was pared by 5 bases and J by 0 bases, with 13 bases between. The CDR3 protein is CASSPGQIMNTEAFF. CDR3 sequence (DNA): TGTGCCAGCAGTCCCGGACAGATCATGAACACTGAAGCTTTCTTT.

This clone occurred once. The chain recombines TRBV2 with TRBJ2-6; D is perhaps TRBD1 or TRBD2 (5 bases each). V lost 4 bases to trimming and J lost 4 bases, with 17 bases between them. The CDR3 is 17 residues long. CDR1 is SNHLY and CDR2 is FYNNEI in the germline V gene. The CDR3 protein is CASSAGRTPSGANVLTF. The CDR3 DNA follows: TGTGCCAGCAGTGCGGGACGGACACCATCGGGGGCCAACGTCCTGACTTTC. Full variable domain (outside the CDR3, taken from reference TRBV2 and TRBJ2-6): EPEVTQTPSHQVTQMGQEVILRCVPISNHLYFYWYRQILGQKVEFLVSFYNNEISEKSEIFDDQFSVERPDGSNFTLKIRSTKLEDSAMYFCASSAGRTPSGANVLTFGAGSRLTVL.

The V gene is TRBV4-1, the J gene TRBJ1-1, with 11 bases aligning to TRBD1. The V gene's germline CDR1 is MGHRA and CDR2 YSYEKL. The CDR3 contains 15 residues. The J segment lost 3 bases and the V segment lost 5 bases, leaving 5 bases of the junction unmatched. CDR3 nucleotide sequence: TGCGCCAGCAGCGGCCCGGGACAGGGGGACACTGAAGCTTTCTTT. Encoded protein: CASSGPGQGDTEAFF.

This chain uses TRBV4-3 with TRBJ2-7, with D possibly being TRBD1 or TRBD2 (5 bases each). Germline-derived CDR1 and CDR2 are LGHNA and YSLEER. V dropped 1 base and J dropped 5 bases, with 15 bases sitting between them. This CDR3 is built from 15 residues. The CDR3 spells CASSQVGGRGDEQYF. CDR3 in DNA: TGCGCCAGCAGCCAAGTAGGAGGCAGAGGGGACGAGCAGTACTTC.

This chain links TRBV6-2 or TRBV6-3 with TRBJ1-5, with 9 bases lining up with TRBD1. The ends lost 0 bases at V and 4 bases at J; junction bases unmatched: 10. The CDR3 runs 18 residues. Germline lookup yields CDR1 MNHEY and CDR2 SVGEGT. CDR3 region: CASSYSDRGGIQNQPQHF. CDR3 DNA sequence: TGTGCCAGCAGTTACTCGGACAGGGGAGGGATTCAAAATCAGCCCCAGCATTTT.

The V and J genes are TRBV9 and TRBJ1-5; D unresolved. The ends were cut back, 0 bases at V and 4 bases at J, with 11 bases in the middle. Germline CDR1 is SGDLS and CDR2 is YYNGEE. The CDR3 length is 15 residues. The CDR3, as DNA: TGTGCCAGCAGCGTAGGGGTTGGTGGGAATCAGCCCCAGCATTTT. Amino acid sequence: CASSVGVGGNQPQHF. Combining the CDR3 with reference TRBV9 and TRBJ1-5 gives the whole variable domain DSGVTQTPKHLITATGQRVTLRCSPRSGDLSVYWYQQSLDQGLQFLIQYYNGEERAKGNILERFSAQQFPDLHSELNLSSLELGDSALYFCASSVGVGGNQPQHFGDGTRLSIL.

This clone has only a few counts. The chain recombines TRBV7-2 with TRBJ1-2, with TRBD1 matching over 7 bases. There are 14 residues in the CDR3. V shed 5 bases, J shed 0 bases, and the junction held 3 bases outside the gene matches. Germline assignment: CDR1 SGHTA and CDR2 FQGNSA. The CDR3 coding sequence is TGTGCCAGCAGCACCGGGACAGCTAACTATGGCTACACCTTC. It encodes CASSTGTANYGYTF.

CDR3 protein: CSFLGGGRTNTIYF. Here the CDR3 DNA reads TGCAGTTTCCTCGGTGGGGGACGGACGAACACCATATATTTT. The chain links TRBV29-1 to TRBJ1-3; D perhaps matches TRBD1 (5 bases). CDR3 length equals 14 residues. Looked up from germline, CDR1 is SQVTM and CDR2 is ANQGSEA.

The CDR3: CAWSVLAGKETQYF. In DNA form, the CDR3 reads TGTGCCTGGAGTGTACTAGCGGGCAAAGAGACCCAGTACTTC. The chain links TRBV30 to TRBJ2-5, with TRBD2 matching 9 bases. The CDR3 has 14 amino acids. CDR1 is GTSNPN, CDR2 SVGIG, per germline (reference sequence). V shed 0 bases, J shed 3 bases, and the junction held 2 bases outside the gene matches.

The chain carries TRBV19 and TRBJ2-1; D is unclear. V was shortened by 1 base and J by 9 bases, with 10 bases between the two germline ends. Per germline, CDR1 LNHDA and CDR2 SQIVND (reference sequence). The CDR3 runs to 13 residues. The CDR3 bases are TGTGCCAGTAGTATAGCGATTTACGGTGAGCAGTTCTTC. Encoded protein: CASSIAIYGEQFF.

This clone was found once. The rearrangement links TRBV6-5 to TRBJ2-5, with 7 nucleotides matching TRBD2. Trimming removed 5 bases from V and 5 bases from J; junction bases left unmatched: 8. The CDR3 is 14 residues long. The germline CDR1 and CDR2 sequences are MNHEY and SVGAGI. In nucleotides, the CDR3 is TGTGCCAGCAGTACAACCGGGGGGTGGGAGACCCAGTACTTC. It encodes CASSTTGGWETQYF.

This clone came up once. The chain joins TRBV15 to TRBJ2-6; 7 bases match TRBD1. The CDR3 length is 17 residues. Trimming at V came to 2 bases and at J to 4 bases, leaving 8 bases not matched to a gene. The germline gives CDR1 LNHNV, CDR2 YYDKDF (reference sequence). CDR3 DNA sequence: TGTGCCACCAGCAGACAGCTGACAGGGCCAGGGGCCAACGTCCTGACTTTC. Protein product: CATSRQLTGPGANVLTF.

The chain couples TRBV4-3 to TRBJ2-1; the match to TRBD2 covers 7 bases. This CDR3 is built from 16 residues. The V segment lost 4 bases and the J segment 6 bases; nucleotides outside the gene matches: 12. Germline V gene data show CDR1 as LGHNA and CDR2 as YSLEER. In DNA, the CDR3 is TGCGCCAGCAGCCGGTGGGAGCGGGGTTTAGCCAATGAGCAGTTCTTC. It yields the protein CASSRWERGLANEQFF.

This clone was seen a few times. The CDR3 DNA sequence: TGTGCCAGCAGTGTCGGGACAGGGGTATCTTACACTGAAGCTTTCTTT. Its protein is CASSVGTGVSYTEAFF. The rearrangement joins TRBV6-1 to TRBJ1-1; 10 positions match TRBD1. V shed 4 bases and J 3 bases; nucleotides not matched to a gene: 8. CDR1 is MNHNS and CDR2 is SASEGT in the germline V gene. The CDR3 runs to 16 residues.

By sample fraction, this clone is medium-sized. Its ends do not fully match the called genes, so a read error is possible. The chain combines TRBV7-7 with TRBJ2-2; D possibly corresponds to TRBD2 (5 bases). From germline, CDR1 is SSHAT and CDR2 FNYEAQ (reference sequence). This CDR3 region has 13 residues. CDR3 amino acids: CASSLEGVGELFF. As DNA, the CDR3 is TGTGCTAGCAGCTTAGAGGGCGTCGGGGAGCTGTTTTTT. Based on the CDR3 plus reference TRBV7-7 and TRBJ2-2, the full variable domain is GAGVSQSPRYKVTKRGQDVTLRCDPISSHATLYWYQQALGQGPEFLTYFNYEAQPDKSGLPSDRFSAERPEGSISTLTIQRTEQRDSAMYRCASSLEGVGELFFGEGSRLTVL.

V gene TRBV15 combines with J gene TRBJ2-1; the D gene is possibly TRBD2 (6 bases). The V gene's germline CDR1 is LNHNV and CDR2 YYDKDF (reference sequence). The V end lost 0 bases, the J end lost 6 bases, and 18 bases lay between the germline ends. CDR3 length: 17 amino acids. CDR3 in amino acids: CATSRDRRGTDFNEQFF. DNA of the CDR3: TGTGCCACCAGCAGAGATCGGCGGGGAACGGATTTCAATGAGCAGTTCTTC.

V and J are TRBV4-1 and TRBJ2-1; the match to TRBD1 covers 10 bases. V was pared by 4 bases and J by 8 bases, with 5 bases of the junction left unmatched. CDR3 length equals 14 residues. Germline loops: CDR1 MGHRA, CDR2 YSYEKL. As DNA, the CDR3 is TGCGCCAGCAGCCCTGGACAGGGGGGTTATGAGCAGTTCTTC. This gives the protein CASSPGQGGYEQFF.

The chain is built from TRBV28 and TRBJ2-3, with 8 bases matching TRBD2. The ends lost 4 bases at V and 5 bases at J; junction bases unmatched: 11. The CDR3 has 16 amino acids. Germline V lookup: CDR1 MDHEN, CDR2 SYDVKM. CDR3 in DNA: TGTGCCAGCAGTTACCGGGGGGGGTCGAGGGGAGATACGCAGTATTTT. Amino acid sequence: CASSYRGGSRGDTQYF.

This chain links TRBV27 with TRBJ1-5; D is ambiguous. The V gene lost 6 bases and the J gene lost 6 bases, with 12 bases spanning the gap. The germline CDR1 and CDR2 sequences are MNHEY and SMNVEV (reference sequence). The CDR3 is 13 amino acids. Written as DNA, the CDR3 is TGTGCCAGCAGCGAGATCAAAAGTCAGCCCCAGCATTTT. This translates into CASSEIKSQPQHF.

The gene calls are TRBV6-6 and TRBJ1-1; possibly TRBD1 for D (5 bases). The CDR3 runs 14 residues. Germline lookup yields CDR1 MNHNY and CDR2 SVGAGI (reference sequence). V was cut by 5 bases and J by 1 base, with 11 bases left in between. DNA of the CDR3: TGTGCCAGCAGTCTCCTCGGACAGAACACTGAAGCTTTCTTT. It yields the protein CASSLLGQNTEAFF.

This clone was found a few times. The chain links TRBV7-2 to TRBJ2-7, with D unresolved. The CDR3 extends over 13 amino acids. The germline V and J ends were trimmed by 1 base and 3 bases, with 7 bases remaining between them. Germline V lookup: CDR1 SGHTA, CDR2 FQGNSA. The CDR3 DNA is TGTGCCAGCAGCTTAGGGGTTAGCTACGAGCAGTACTTC. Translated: CASSLGVSYEQYF.